Each of the 25 T cell receptor beta chains below was sequenced from the same sample in a study of T cell responses to AZD1222 COVID-19 vaccine. Assay used: immunoSEQ multiplex PCR; TCRdb lists only in-frame clones, some missing. The sample has more than 100,000 clones, 80% to 90% seen once. The sample consisted of peripheral blood, taken on day 0 of AZD1222 vaccination. The receptors stem from an adult in good health.

The genes are TRBV19 and TRBJ2-2; no clear D. Germline V gives CDR1 LNHDA, CDR2 SQIVND (reference sequence). Between the trimmed V and J ends, which lost 5 bases and 4 bases, there was a span of 8 bases. This CDR3 contains 13 residues. The DNA of the CDR3 is TGTGCCAGTAGTCGGAGTATCACCGGGGAGCTGTTTTTT. Residues: CASSRSITGELFF.

This clone has only one observation. The genes are TRBV6-5 and TRBJ1-3; 7 positions agree with TRBD1. The CDR3 is made up of 14 amino acids. The J segment lost 2 bases and the V segment lost 6 bases, leaving 4 bases of the junction unmatched. Germline CDR1 and CDR2: MNHEY and SVGAGI. The CDR3 DNA sequence: TGTGCCAGCAGCTTTACAGGGGCTGGAAACACCATATATTTT. Its translation: CASSFTGAGNTIYF.

This clone was picked up a small number of times. V and J are TRBV11-3 and TRBJ1-3; D ambiguous. The V end was cut by 2 bases, the J end by 4 bases, with 12 bases between. CDR1 and CDR2 (germline): SGHNT, YENEEA. The CDR3 runs to 15 residues. The CDR3 DNA reads TGTGCCAGCAGCTTAACTTGCCCTATCGGAAACACCATATATTTT. It specifies CASSLTCPIGNTIYF.

This chain connects TRBV5-8 to TRBJ2-4, with D possibly matching TRBD2 (5 bases). With 0 bases removed from V and 5 bases from J, the gap between germline ends came to 12 bases. The CDR3 totals 15 residues. Germline loops: CDR1 SGHTS, CDR2 YDEGEE. The DNA for the CDR3 is TGTGCCAGCAGCTTGGAGGGAGCGCGAGAAAACATTCAGTACTTC. Translation gives CASSLEGARENIQYF.

The chain links TRBV5-1 to TRBJ2-3, with 7 bases that match TRBD1. Trimming cost V 4 bases and J 1 base; bases outside gene matches: 3. The CDR3 covers 14 residues. In germline, CDR1 is SGHRS, CDR2 YFSETQ. Written as DNA, the CDR3 is TGCGCCAGCAGCGTCGGACAGGGCACAGATACGCAGTATTTT. Amino acid sequence: CASSVGQGTDTQYF.

This clone turned up a few times. The chain couples TRBV30 to TRBJ2-7; 9 nucleotides agree with TRBD2. The CDR3 loop spans 15 amino acids. Per germline, CDR1 GTSNPN and CDR2 SVGIG (reference sequence). The V gene end was trimmed by 4 bases and the J gene end by 2 bases; junction bases not matched to a gene: 9. The CDR3, as DNA: TGTGCCTGGACCCCACGGCGGGGGGGAACCTACGAGCAGTACTTC. Its translation: CAWTPRRGGTYEQYF. Full variable domain (remainder filled in from reference TRBV30 and TRBJ2-7): SQTIHQWPATLVQPVGSPLSLECTVEGTSNPNLYWYRQAAGRGLQLLFYSVGIGQISSEVPQNLSASRPQDRQFILSSKKLLLSDSGFYLCAWTPRRGGTYEQYFGPGTRLTVT.

The chain joins TRBV19 to TRBJ2-1; D not resolved. Germline CDR1 and CDR2: LNHDA and SQIVND (reference sequence). Deletions cut 0 bases from V and 5 bases from J, with 14 bases between. The CDR3 has 16 amino acids. The CDR3 region is CASSIEMRGPDNEQFF. CDR3 nucleotide sequence: TGTGCCAGTAGTATAGAAATGAGAGGCCCTGACAATGAGCAGTTCTTC. Based on the CDR3 plus reference TRBV19 and TRBJ2-1, the full variable domain is DGGITQSPKYLFRKEGQNVTLSCEQNLNHDAMYWYRQDPGQGLRLIYYSQIVNDFQKGDIAEGYSVSREKKESFPLTVTSAQKNPTAFYLCASSIEMRGPDNEQFFGPGTRLTVL.

This clone occurred once. This chain uses TRBV11-2 with TRBJ1-3; possible D gene TRBD1, 6 bases. Trimming took 5 bases from V and 0 from J, leaving 14 bases between them. CDR3 length equals 16 residues. Germline V gene lookup returns CDR1 SGHAT and CDR2 FQNNGV. Here the CDR3 DNA reads TGTGCCAGCAGCAGGGGGACGCCAAGCTCTGGAAACACCATATATTTT. Translating it yields CASSRGTPSSGNTIYF. Full variable domain (missing parts from reference TRBV11-2 and TRBJ1-3): EAGVAQSPRYKIIEKRQSVAFWCNPISGHATLYWYQQILGQGPKLLIQFQNNGVVDDSQLPKDRFSAERLKGVDSTLKIQPAKLEDSAVYLCASSRGTPSSGNTIYFGEGSWLTVV.

The rearrangement links TRBV6-1 to TRBJ2-3; possibly TRBD2 for D (6 bases). CDR1 and CDR2 from the germline V gene are MNHNS and SASEGT. The CDR3 sequence is 17 residues long. V was cut by 0 bases and J by 4 bases, with 17 bases left in between. The CDR3 DNA reads TGTGCCAGCAGTGAAGCGGTGTGGGGGGTAAAGGCAGATACGCAGTATTTT. It translates to CASSEAVWGVKADTQYF.

The rearrangement joins TRBV7-3 to TRBJ1-3, with 8 positions matching TRBD1. CDR1 is SGHTA and CDR2 is FQGTGA in the germline V gene. The CDR3 is 14 amino acids. The junction had 2 bases not matched to a gene; V was cut back by 5 bases and J by 2 bases. The CDR3 region is CASSAQGAGNTIYF. For the CDR3, the DNA is TGTGCCAGCAGCGCACAGGGGGCTGGAAACACCATATATTTT.

The chain carries TRBV28 and TRBJ1-4, with 7 nucleotides matching TRBD1. V gave up 7 bases and J gave up 8 bases; unmatched junction bases: 4. Germline CDR1 and CDR2: MDHEN and SYDVKM. The CDR3 covers 12 residues. The CDR3 here is CASTRGEEKLFF. CDR3 coding DNA: TGTGCCAGCACCAGGGGGGAAGAAAAACTGTTTTTT.

V is TRBV18 and J is TRBJ2-3, with 7 bases identical to TRBD1. The CDR3 contains 15 residues. V shed 6 bases and J 0 bases; nucleotides not matched to a gene: 6. Germline CDR1 KGHSH, CDR2 LQKENI. The chain's CDR3 is CASSPPGQSTDTQYF. CDR3 bases: TGTGCCAGCTCTCCCCCGGGACAGAGCACAGATACGCAGTATTTT.

This chain joins TRBV7-9 and TRBJ1-6, with a possible D match to TRBD1 (5 bases). The CDR3 runs 12 residues. Germline V gene sequence: CDR1 SEHNR, CDR2 FQNEAQ (reference sequence). V was shortened by 5 bases and J by 14 bases, with 13 bases between the two germline ends. DNA for the CDR3: TGTGCCAGCAGCCCTCAGGGTTTGACCCTCCACTTT. It specifies CASSPQGLTLHF.

The chain recombines TRBV6-5 with TRBJ2-3, with D uncertain. Trimming took 7 bases from V and 0 from J, leaving 2 bases between them. This CDR3 has 11 amino acids. CDR1 is MNHEY, CDR2 SVGAGI, per germline. DNA of the CDR3: TGTGCCAGCACTAGCACAGATACGCAGTATTTT. Amino acids: CASTSTDTQYF.

The chain has TRBV11-2 and TRBJ2-7; no definite D call. Germline lookup yields CDR1 SGHAT and CDR2 FQNNGV. Deletions cut 1 base from V and 4 bases from J, with 5 bases between. CDR3 length: 12 residues. CDR3 nucleotide sequence: TGTGCCAGCAGCTTAGCCCTTTACGAGCAGTACTTC. This codes for CASSLALYEQYF.

The chain is built from TRBV6-5 and TRBJ1-2, with D possibly being TRBD1 (5 bases). The germline gives CDR1 MNHEY, CDR2 SVGAGI. The CDR3 sequence is 12 residues long. The V and J ends lost 4 bases and 8 bases respectively, with 11 bases between them. The CDR3 region is CASSSGTSGYTF. CDR3 in DNA: TGTGCCAGCAGTTCAGGGACGTCGGGCTACACCTTC.

V and J are TRBV7-3 and TRBJ2-7, with TRBD2 matching 11 bases. Germline lookup yields CDR1 SGHTA and CDR2 FQGTGA. CDR3 size: 15 residues. The V segment lost 5 bases and the J segment 4 bases; nucleotides outside the gene matches: 7. The CDR3 coding sequence is TGTGCCAGCAGCCGCACTAGCGGGGGAATTTACGAGCAGTACTTC. This gives the protein CASSRTSGGIYEQYF.

The V gene is TRBV11-2, the J gene TRBJ1-6, with no clear D. V gave up 5 bases and J gave up 1 base, with 6 bases separating them. The CDR3 contains 14 residues. The germline V gene has CDR1 SGHAT and CDR2 FQNNGV. DNA of the CDR3: TGTGCCAGCAGCCCTGGGTCCTATAATTCACCCCTCCACTTT. The encoded protein is CASSPGSYNSPLHF.

The chain couples TRBV18 to TRBJ2-1; 13 nucleotides align to TRBD2. Germline V gives CDR1 KGHSH, CDR2 LQKENI. The CDR3 runs to 21 residues. Trimming at V came to 1 base and at J to 3 bases, leaving 15 bases not matched to a gene. The CDR3 region is CASSPRKGPGTSGIIYNEQFF. The DNA of the CDR3 is TGTGCCAGCTCACCACGTAAGGGCCCGGGGACTAGCGGGATAATCTACAATGAGCAGTTCTTC.

The sample holds one count of this clone. This chain joins TRBV28 and TRBJ1-2, with TRBD1 matching 9 bases. V shed 6 bases and J 2 bases; nucleotides not matched to a gene: 7. The CDR3 contains 15 residues. Germline CDR1 reads MDHEN; CDR2 reads SYDVKM. In DNA form, the CDR3 reads TGTGCCAGCAGATCGACAGGGGGATGGAACTATGGCTACACCTTC. This codes for CASRSTGGWNYGYTF.

The chain has TRBV7-2 and TRBJ2-5; D might be TRBD2 (5 bases). Looked up from germline, CDR1 is SGHTA and CDR2 is FQGNSA. This CDR3 comprises 16 residues. Trimming pared 6 bases from V and 0 bases from J, leaving 17 bases between. The CDR3 DNA follows: TGTGCCAGCAGTCCTAGACAAGGGAGAAACCAAGAGACCCAGTACTTC. Its translation is CASSPRQGRNQETQYF.

The CDR3 protein is CASNWFGQETQYF. The DNA of the CDR3 is TGTGCCAGTAATTGGTTCGGGCAGGAGACCCAGTACTTC. V and J are TRBV12-3 or TRBV12-4 and TRBJ2-5; D unresolved. V was shortened by 9 bases and J by 5 bases, with 16 bases between the two germline ends. This CDR3 spans 13 amino acids.

The V and J genes are TRBV7-9 and TRBJ1-4; the D is unclear. Germline assignment: CDR1 SEHNR and CDR2 FQNEAQ (reference sequence). The CDR3 has 13 amino acids. V was cut by 7 bases and J by 8 bases, with 14 bases left in between. CDR3 protein: CASNDNLGEKLFF. CDR3 in DNA: TGTGCCAGCAACGACAACCTAGGGGAAAAACTGTTTTTT.

V is TRBV6-5 and J is TRBJ1-1; a possible D gene is TRBD1 (6 bases). The germline gives CDR1 MNHEY, CDR2 SVGAGI. The CDR3 is 14 residues long. The V end lost 3 bases, the J end lost 7 bases, and 15 bases lay between the germline ends. CDR3 in DNA: TGTGCCAGCAGTTATAGTGGCAGGGGTTATGAAGCTTTCTTT. The encoded protein is CASSYSGRGYEAFF.

The J gene is TRBJ2-2, the V gene TRBV28; possible D gene TRBD2, 6 bases. Germline loops: CDR1 MDHEN, CDR2 SYDVKM. The CDR3 length is 20 residues. V lost 3 bases, J lost 5 bases, and 28 bases lay in between. In nucleotides, the CDR3 is TGTGCCAGCAGTTTTCACAGGTTTGGAGGGTTCCGAAATAAGACCGGGGAGCTGTTTTTT. This gives the protein CASSFHRFGGFRNKTGELFF.